The 3 T cell receptor beta chains reported below all come from one sample, sequenced in a study of cytomegalovirus exposure and HLA in healthy donors. 13 Jbeta primers and 60 Vbeta primers were used for the PCR. TCRdb's copy holds only in-frame clones and misses some; the assay was immunoSEQ multiplex PCR. The table shows some 200,000 clones, with 82% occurring only once. The sequencing sample was made of PBMCs. These receptors were collected from a woman under 30 in good health and CMV-seronegative.

The rearrangement links TRBV7-9 to TRBJ2-7; D is perhaps TRBD1 (6 bases). The CDR3 is 12 residues long. Trimming left V 6 bases short and J 3 bases short, with 9 bases between. Germline CDR1 SEHNR, CDR2 FQNEAQ (reference sequence). The CDR3: CASRMDSYEQYF. The CDR3 region has the DNA TGTGCCAGCAGGATGGACAGCTACGAGCAGTACTTC.

V gene TRBV28 combines with J gene TRBJ2-2; 9 nucleotides agree with TRBD1. This CDR3 has 16 amino acids. Per germline, CDR1 MDHEN and CDR2 SYDVKM. Trimming took 7 bases from V and 3 from J; bases not matched to a gene: 9. The CDR3 DNA follows: TGTGCCAGCATTCACCGGGACAGGGCCCACACCGGGGAGCTGTTTTTT. As protein: CASIHRDRAHTGELFF.

This clone came up once. V gene TRBV2 combines with J gene TRBJ2-7; TRBD2 aligns across 7 bases. CDR3 size: 15 residues. CDR1 is SNHLY, CDR2 FYNNEI, per germline. The ends lost 11 bases at V and 2 bases at J; junction bases unmatched: 15. In DNA form, the CDR3 reads TGTGCCGGAGCAATAGAAGCGGGATTCACCTACGAGCAGTACTTC. The encoded protein is CAGAIEAGFTYEQYF.